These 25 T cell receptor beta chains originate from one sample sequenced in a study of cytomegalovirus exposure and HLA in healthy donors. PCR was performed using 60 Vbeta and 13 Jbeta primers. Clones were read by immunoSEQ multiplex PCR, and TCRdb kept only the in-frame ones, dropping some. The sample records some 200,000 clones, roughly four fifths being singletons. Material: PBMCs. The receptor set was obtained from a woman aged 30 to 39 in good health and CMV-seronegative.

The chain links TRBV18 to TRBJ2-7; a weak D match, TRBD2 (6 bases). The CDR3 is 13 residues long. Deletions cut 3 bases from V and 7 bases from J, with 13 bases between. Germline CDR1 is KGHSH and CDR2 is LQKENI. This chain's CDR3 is CASSPTPLAEQYF. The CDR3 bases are TGTGCCAGCTCACCCACCCCGCTAGCGGAGCAGTACTTC.

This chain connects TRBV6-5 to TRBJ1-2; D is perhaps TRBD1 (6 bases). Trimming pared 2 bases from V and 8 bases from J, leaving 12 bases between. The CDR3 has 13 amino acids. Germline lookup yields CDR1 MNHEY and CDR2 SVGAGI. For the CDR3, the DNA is TGTGCCAGCAGTTACGAGGGGGTAGAGGGCTACACCTTC. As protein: CASSYEGVEGYTF.

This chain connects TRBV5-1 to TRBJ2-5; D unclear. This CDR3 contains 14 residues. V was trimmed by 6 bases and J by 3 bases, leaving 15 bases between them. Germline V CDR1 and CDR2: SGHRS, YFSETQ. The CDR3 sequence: CASTSLSAEETQYF. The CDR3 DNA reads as TGCGCCAGCACCTCTCTCTCTGCGGAAGAGACCCAGTACTTC.

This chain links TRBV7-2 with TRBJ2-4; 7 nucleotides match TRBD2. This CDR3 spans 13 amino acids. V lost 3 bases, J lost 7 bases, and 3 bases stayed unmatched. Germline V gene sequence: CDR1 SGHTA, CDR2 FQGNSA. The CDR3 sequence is CASSLTGGNIQYF. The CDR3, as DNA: TGTGCCAGCAGCTTGACCGGGGGGAACATTCAGTACTTC.

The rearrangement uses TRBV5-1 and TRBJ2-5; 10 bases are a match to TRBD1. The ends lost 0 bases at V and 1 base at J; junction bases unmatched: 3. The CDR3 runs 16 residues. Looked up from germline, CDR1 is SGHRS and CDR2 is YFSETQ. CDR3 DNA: TGCGCCAGCAGCTTGGTTCGGACAGGGGGCCAAGAGACCCAGTACTTC. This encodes CASSLVRTGGQETQYF.

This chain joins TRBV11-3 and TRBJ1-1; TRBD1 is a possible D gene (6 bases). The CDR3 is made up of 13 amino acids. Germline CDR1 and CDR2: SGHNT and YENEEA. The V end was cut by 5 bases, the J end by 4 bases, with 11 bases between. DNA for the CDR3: TGTGCCAGCAGCCTCCGGGACACCACTGAAGCTTTCTTT. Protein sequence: CASSLRDTTEAFF.

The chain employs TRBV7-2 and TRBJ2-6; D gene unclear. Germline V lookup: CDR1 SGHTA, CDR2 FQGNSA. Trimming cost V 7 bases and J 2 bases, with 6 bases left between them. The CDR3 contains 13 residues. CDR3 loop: CASMVAGANVLTF. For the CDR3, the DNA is TGTGCCAGCATGGTAGCTGGGGCCAACGTCCTGACTTTC.

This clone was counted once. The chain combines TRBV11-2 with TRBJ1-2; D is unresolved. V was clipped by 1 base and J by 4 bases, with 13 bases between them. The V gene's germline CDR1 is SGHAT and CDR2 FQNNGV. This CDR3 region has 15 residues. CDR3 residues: CASSLGRRSVYGYTF. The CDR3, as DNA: TGTGCCAGCAGCTTAGGCAGGAGGTCAGTCTATGGCTACACCTTC.

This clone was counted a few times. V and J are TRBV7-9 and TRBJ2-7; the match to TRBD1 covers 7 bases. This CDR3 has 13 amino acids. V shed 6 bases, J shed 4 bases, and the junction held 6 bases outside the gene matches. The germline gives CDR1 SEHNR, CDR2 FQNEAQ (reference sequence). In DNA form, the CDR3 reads TGTGCCAGCAGACGACAGGGACGGTACGAGCAGTACTTC. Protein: CASRRQGRYEQYF. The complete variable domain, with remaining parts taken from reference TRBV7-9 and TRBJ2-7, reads DTGVSQNPRHKITKRGQNVTFRCDPISEHNRLYWYRQTLGQGPEFLTYFQNEAQLEKSRLLSDRFSAERPKGSFSTLEIQRTEQGDSAMYLCASRRQGRYEQYFGPGTRLTVT.

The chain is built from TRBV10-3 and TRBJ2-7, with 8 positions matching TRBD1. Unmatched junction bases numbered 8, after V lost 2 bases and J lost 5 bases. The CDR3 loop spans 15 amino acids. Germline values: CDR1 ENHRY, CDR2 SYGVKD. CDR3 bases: TGTGCCATCAGTGAGGGGACAGGAGGTTCTGACGAGCAGTACTTC. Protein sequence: CAISEGTGGSDEQYF.

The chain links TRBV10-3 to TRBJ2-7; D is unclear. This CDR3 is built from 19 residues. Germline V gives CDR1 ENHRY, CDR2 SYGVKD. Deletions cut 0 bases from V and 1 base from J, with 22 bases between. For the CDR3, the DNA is TGTGCCATCAGTGAGTCGACCGGTTTTATGGGCCCCCCTTCCTACGAGCAGTACTTC. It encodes CAISESTGFMGPPSYEQYF.

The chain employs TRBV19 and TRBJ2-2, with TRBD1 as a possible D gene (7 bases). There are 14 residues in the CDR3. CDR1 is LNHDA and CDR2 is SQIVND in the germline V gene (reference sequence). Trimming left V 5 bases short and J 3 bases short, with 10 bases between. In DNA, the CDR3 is TGTGCCAGTAGTCGCAGGGGGGACACCGGGGAGCTGTTTTTT. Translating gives CASSRRGDTGELFF.

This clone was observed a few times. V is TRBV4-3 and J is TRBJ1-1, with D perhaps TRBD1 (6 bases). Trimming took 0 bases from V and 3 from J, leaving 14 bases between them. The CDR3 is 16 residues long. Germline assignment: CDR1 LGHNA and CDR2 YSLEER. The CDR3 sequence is CASSQDLGGADTEAFF. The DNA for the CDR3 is TGCGCCAGCAGCCAAGATCTTGGGGGGGCGGACACTGAAGCTTTCTTT.

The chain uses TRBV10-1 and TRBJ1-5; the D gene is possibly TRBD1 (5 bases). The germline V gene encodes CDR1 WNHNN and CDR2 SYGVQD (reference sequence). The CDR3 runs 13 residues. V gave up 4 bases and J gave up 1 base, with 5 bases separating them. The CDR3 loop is CASSGQSNQPQHF. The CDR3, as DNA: TGCGCCAGCAGTGGACAGAGCAATCAGCCCCAGCATTTT.

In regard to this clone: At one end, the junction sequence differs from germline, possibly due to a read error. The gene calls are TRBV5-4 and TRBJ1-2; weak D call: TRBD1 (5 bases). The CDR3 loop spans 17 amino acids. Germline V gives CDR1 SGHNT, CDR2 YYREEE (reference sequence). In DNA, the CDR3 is TGTGCCAGCAGCTCAGAACCATACAGGACAACTAACCATGGCTACACCTTC. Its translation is CASSSEPYRTTNHGYTF.

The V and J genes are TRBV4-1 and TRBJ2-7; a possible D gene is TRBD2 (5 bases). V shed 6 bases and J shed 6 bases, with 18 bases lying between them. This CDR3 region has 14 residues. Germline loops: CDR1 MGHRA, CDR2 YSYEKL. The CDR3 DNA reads TGCGCCAGCAGAGGCCCCGTGGGCCGGGGCGAGCAGTACTTC. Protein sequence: CASRGPVGRGEQYF.

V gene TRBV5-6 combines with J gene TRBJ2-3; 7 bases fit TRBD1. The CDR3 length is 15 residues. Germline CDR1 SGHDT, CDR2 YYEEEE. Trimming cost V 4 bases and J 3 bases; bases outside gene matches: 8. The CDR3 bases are TGTGCCAGCAGCCGCAGGACAGGTTTGACAGATACGCAGTATTTT. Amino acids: CASSRRTGLTDTQYF.

CDR3 in amino acids: CASSRRGGELFF. The CDR3 coding sequence is TGTGCCAGCAGCCGGAGGGGCGGGGAGCTGTTTTTT. V is TRBV7-6 and J is TRBJ2-2; D possibly corresponds to TRBD2 (6 bases). The V gene lost 5 bases and the J gene lost 7 bases, with 8 bases spanning the gap. The germline CDR1 and CDR2 sequences are SGHVS and FNYEAQ. The length of the CDR3 is 12 residues. Filled out from reference TRBV7-6 and TRBJ2-2, the complete variable domain reads GAGVSQSPRYKVTKRGQDVALRCDPISGHVSLYWYRQALGQGPEFLTYFNYEAQQDKSGLPNDRFSAERPEGSISTLTIQRTEQRDSAMYRCASSRRGGELFFGEGSRLTVL.

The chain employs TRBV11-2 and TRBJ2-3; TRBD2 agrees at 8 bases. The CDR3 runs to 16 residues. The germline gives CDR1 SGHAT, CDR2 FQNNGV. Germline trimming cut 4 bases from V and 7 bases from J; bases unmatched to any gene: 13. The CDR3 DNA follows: TGTGCCAGCAGCTCGAGCGGTCTAGCGGGTGAAAATACGCAGTATTTT. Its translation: CASSSSGLAGENTQYF.

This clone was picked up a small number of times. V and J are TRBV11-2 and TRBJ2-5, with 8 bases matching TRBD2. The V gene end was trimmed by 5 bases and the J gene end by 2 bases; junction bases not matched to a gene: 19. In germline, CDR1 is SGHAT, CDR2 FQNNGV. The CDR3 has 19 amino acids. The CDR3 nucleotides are TGTGCCAGCAGCACGCTTCGACAGTTACGGCGGGGGGTGCAAGAGACCCAGTACTTC. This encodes CASSTLRQLRRGVQETQYF.

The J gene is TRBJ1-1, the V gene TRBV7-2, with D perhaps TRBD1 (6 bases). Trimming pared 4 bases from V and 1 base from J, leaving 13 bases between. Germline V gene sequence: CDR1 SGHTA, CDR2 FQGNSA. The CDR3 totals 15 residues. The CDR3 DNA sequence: TGTGCCAGCAGCTCAAAGGGGGACCCGAACACTGAAGCTTTCTTT. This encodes CASSSKGDPNTEAFF.

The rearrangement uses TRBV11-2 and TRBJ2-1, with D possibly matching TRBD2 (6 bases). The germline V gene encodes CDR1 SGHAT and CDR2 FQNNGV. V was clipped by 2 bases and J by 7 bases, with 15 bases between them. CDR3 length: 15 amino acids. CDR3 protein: CASSLSPGVANEQFF. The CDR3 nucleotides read TGTGCCAGCAGCTTATCCCCGGGAGTTGCAAATGAGCAGTTCTTC.

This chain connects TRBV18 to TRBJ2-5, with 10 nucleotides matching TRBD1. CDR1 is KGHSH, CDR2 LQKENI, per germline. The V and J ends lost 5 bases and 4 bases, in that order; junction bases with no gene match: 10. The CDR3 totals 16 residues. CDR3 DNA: TGTGCCAGCTCAAGACTCCGGGACAGGGGAAGAGAGACCCAGTACTTC. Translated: CASSRLRDRGRETQYF.

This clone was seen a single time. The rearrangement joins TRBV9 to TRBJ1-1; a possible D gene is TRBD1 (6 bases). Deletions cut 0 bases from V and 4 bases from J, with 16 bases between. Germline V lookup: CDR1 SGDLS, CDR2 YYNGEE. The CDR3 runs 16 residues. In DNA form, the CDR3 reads TGTGCCAGCAGCGTAGGGGGGGGCCGGCCCAGCACTGAAGCTTTCTTT. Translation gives CASSVGGGRPSTEAFF.

Written as DNA, the CDR3 is TGTGCCAGCAGCACCGCCGGCGGGGGGATGAACACTGAAGCTTTCTTT. Amino acid sequence: CASSTAGGGMNTEAFF. The chain is built from TRBV5-4 and TRBJ1-1, with a possible D match to TRBD1 (5 bases). V was clipped by 4 bases and J by 0 bases, with 16 bases between them. The CDR3 loop spans 16 amino acids. Per the germline V gene, CDR1 is SGHNT and CDR2 is YYREEE (reference sequence).